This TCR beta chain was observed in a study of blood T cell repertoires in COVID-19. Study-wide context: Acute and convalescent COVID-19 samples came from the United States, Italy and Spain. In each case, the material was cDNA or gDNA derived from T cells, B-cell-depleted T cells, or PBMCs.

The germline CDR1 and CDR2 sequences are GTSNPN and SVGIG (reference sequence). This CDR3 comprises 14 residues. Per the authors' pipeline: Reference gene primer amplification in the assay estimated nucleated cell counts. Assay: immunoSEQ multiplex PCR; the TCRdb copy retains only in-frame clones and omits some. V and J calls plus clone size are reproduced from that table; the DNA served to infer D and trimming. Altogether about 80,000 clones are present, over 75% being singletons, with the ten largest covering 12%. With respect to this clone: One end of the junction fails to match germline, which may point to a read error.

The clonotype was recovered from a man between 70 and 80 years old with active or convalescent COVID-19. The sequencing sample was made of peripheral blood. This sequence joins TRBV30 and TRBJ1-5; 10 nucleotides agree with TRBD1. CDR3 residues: CAWSATGGKQPQHF. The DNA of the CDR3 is TGTGCCTGGAGTGCGACAGGGGGCAAGCAGCCCCAGCATTTT.